This is a list of T cell receptor beta chains from one sample in a study of Graves' ophthalmopathy and Graves' hyperthyroidism. TCRdb processed the multiplex PCR reads anew with MiXCR; each CDR3 protein has one entry. The sample has roughly 400,000 distinct CDR3 sequences; around 17% are singletons. Material for sequencing was peripheral blood. All receptors come from a woman aged 18-30 years with Graves' ophthalmopathy. CDR3s include the opening cysteine and the closing phenylalanine or tryptophan. The D gene is left open where the match is weak. The listing skips clone size in some rows; elsewhere it reads once, few, many or a size class.

V	size	D	length	J	DNA	CDR3
TRBV7-2	many	.	19	TRBJ1-1	TGTGCCAGCAGCTTAGTCATGCCAGGGGAGCAGGCGCCGAACACTGAAGCTTTCTTT	CASSLVMPGEQAPNTEAFF
TRBV9	many	TRBD2	16	TRBJ2-7	TGTGCCAGCAGCTCCAGTCCCGGGGGGACTTCCTACGAGCAGTACTTC	CASSSSPGGTSYEQYF
TRBV28	many	.	17	TRBJ1-5	TGTGCCAGCAGTTTATTGTCCTTCCGGAAGCCGGGACAGCCCCAGCATTTT	CASSLLSFRKPGQPQHF
TRBV27	many	.	16	TRBJ1-6	TGTGCCAGCAGCCTCACCTCAGGGTCGACGAATTCACCCCTCCACTTT	CASSLTSGSTNSPLHF
TRBV19	many	.	16	TRBJ1-5	TGTGCCAGTAGTATAGCGGGCAAACGGGGAATTCAGCCCCAGCATTTT	CASSIAGKRGIQPQHF
TRBV7-8	many	TRBD2	15	TRBJ2-7	TGTGCCAGCAGCTTAACAGCGGGGGGGAATTACGAGCAGTACTTC	CASSLTAGGNYEQYF
TRBV11-1	many	TRBD2	19	TRBJ2-2	TGTGCCAGCAGCTTAGCGGGCCAAGGACTAGCGGGAGCGGCCGGGGAGCTGTTTTTT	CASSLAGQGLAGAAGELFF
TRBV6-2/TRBV6-3	many	.	19	TRBJ1-6	TGTGCCAGCAGTTACTCGAAAGGAACAGGGAGCTCCTATAATTCACCCCTCCACTTT	CASSYSKGTGSSYNSPLHF
TRBV5-4	many	TRBD2	16	TRBJ2-2	TGTGCCAGCAGCTTGTTTGCGGGAGCGGGGACCGGGGAGCTGTTTTTT	CASSLFAGAGTGELFF
TRBV12-3/TRBV12-4	many	.	14	TRBJ1-1	TGTGCCAGCAAGGGGTCCTCAGGGAACACTGAAGCTTTCTTT	CASKGSSGNTEAFF
TRBV24-1	many	TRBD2	19	TRBJ2-5	TGTGCCACCCCCCAGGGGAGCGGGGGGCTTTTGTTACCCCAAGAGACCCAGTACTTC	CATPQGSGGLLLPQETQYF
TRBV5-5	many	.	14	TRBJ1-2	TGTGCCAGCAGCTTTACAGGGAGCTACTATGGCTACACCTTC	CASSFTGSYYGYTF
TRBV12-3/TRBV12-4	many	.	17	TRBJ2-5	TGTGCCAGCAGTCCCCAGACAGAGGCTTTCCGGGGACGGACCCAGTACTTC	CASSPQTEAFRGRTQYF
TRBV30	many	TRBD2	15	TRBJ2-5	TGTGCCTGGAGTGGAGCTAGCGGGGGGGGGGAGACCCAGTACTTC	CAWSGASGGGETQYF
TRBV28	many	.	12	TRBJ1-1	TGTGCCAGCAGTACGGGATTACCTGAAGCTTTCTTT	CASSTGLPEAFF
TRBV11-2	.	TRBD1	19	TRBJ2-7	TGTGCCAGCAGCCCCAACCCAAGGGGGCGAAGGACCCTGGGTGACGAGCAGTACTTC	CASSPNPRGRRTLGDEQYF
TRBV6-1	few	.	14	TRBJ1-2	TGTGCCAGCACCACAGGTGGCGGAAGCTATGGCTACACCTTC	CASTTGGGSYGYTF
TRBV7-3	many	TRBD2	15	TRBJ2-1	TGTGCCAGCAGCTTATCAGCGGGAGGGTTACATGAGCAGTTCTTC	CASSLSAGGLHEQFF
TRBV12-3/TRBV12-4	.	.	15	TRBJ2-2	TGTGCCAGCAGCCGGCCCCCGCCGAACACCGGGGAGCTGTTTTTT	CASSRPPPNTGELFF
TRBV4-1	many	TRBD2	16	TRBJ2-7	TGCGCCAGCAGCCAAGATCGCGGGGGGTCCTCCTACGAGCAGTACTTC	CASSQDRGGSSYEQYF
TRBV4-1	many	.	15	TRBJ2-5	TGCGCCAGCAGCCAAGATGACCTAACCCAAGAGACCCAGTACTTC	CASSQDDLTQETQYF
TRBV6-2/TRBV6-3	medium-sized	.	12	TRBJ1-2	TGTGCCAGCAGTTACCCGAGCTATGGCTACACCTTC	CASSYPSYGYTF
TRBV28	.	.	16	TRBJ2-4	TGTGCCAGCAGTTCAACGGGGGCTTTGACCAAAAACATTCAGTACTTC	CASSSTGALTKNIQYF
TRBV7-8	many	.	15	TRBJ1-2	TGTGCCAGCAGCTTAGCGCCAGACACAAACTATGGCTACACCTTC	CASSLAPDTNYGYTF
TRBV4-3	many	.	15	TRBJ1-2	TGCGCCAGCAGCCAAGGCCACGGTCAAAGCTATGGCTACACCTTC	CASSQGHGQSYGYTF
TRBV12-3/TRBV12-4	few	TRBD1	16	TRBJ2-7	TGTGCCAGCAGTCCCGACTCCGGGACAGGGTCCAACGAGCAGTACTTC	CASSPDSGTGSNEQYF
TRBV6-2/TRBV6-3	many	TRBD1	18	TRBJ1-5	TGTGCCAGCAGTTACTCGAGGCGACAGGGCAATGGCAATCAGCCCCAGCATTTT	CASSYSRRQGNGNQPQHF
TRBV18	many	.	13	TRBJ2-7	TGTGCCAGCTCACAAAGTTCGGGCTACGAGCAGTACTTC	CASSQSSGYEQYF
TRBV28	.	.	14	TRBJ1-3	TGTGCCACCCTTGCGGCAGGGGATGGAAACACCATATATTTT	CATLAAGDGNTIYF
TRBV28	many	.	14	TRBJ1-1	TGTGCCAGCAGTTTCGAGGGAATGAACACTGAAGCTTTCTTT	CASSFEGMNTEAFF
TRBV12-3/TRBV12-4	many	.	14	TRBJ1-5	TGTGCCAGCAGCCGCAACGACGGCAATCAGCCCCAGCATTTT	CASSRNDGNQPQHF
TRBV7-8	many	.	14	TRBJ1-1	TGTGCCAGCAGCTTAGCGTCCGACTTGGCCGAAGCTTTCTTT	CASSLASDLAEAFF
TRBV2	.	.	14	TRBJ2-5	TGTGCCAGCAGTGAACGCAGGGTTGGAGTGACCCAGTACTTC	CASSERRVGVTQYF
TRBV28	many	.	15	TRBJ1-5	TGTGCCAGCAGAAAGGGGACCCAAGACAATCAGCCCCAGCATTTT	CASRKGTQDNQPQHF
TRBV3-1	.	.	14	TRBJ2-7	TGTGCCAGCAGCCGAGGACCCACCCAATACGAGCAGTACTTC	CASSRGPTQYEQYF
TRBV20-1	many	.	13	TRBJ2-7	TGCAGTGCTCGGGGACACCCCGGGGGAGAGCAGTACTTC	CSARGHPGGEQYF
TRBV6-5	many	.	13	TRBJ2-5	TGTGCCAGCAGTTACTCCCGTGTAGAGACCCAGTACTTC	CASSYSRVETQYF
TRBV27	many	TRBD1	16	TRBJ2-5	TGTGCCAGCAGTGCAGGGACAGGGGGGGACCAAGAGACCCAGTACTTC	CASSAGTGGDQETQYF
TRBV6-5	many	.	18	TRBJ1-5	TGTGCCAGCAGTTACGAGGGCGCAGGGGCCGCGATCAATCAGCCCCAGCATTTT	CASSYEGAGAAINQPQHF
TRBV29-1	.	TRBD1	13	TRBJ2-7	TGCAGCGTCACCGGGACAGTTCCTTACGAGCAGTACTTC	CSVTGTVPYEQYF
TRBV30	many	.	16	TRBJ1-3	TGTGCCTGGAGCCCTCTCCAGGCAGACTGGGGAAACACCATATATTTT	CAWSPLQADWGNTIYF
TRBV19	many	TRBD1	13	TRBJ2-2	TGTGCCAGTAAGCGACAGGGTAGGGTGGAGCTGTTTTTT	CASKRQGRVELFF
TRBV4-3	many	.	16	TRBJ1-1	TGCGCCAGCAGCCAACGGCTGGGCACAGGGAACACTGAAGCTTTCTTT	CASSQRLGTGNTEAFF
TRBV30	many	.	15	TRBJ2-7	TGTGCCTGGAGAGAGAGCGGGTCGGTATCCTACGAGCAGTACTTC	CAWRESGSVSYEQYF
TRBV6-1	few	.	14	TRBJ2-7	TGTGCCAGCGGTGCCAGGGACTCGGCCTACGAGCAGTACTTC	CASGARDSAYEQYF
TRBV12-3/TRBV12-4	.	TRBD1	13	TRBJ2-4	TGTGCCAGTGGACCGGGACAGGGGGACATTCAGTACTTC	CASGPGQGDIQYF
TRBV6-5	many	.	16	TRBJ2-7	TGTGCCAGCAGTTACAAGTCGGGGACGGCCTCCTACGAGCAGTACTTC	CASSYKSGTASYEQYF
TRBV7-2	.	TRBD1	14	TRBJ2-5	TGTGCCAGCAGCTATACAGGGGGGCGGGAGACCCAGTACTTC	CASSYTGGRETQYF
TRBV6-5	many	.	13	TRBJ1-3	TGTGCCAGCAGTTACGAAGTTTCCTCCACCATATATTTT	CASSYEVSSTIYF
TRBV28	many	.	13	TRBJ1-1	TGTGCCAGCAGTTTACCTCTCGACACTGAAGCTTTCTTT	CASSLPLDTEAFF